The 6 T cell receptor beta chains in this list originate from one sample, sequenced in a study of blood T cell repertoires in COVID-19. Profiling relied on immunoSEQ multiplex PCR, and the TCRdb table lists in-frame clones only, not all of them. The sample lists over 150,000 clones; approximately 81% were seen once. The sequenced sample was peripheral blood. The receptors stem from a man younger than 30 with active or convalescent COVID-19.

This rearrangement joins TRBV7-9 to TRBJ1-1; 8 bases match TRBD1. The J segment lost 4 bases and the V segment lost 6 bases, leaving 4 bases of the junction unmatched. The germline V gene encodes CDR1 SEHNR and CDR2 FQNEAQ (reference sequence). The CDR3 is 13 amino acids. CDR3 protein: CASRRTGGTEAFF. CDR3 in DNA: TGTGCCAGCAGACGTACAGGGGGCACTGAAGCTTTCTTT.

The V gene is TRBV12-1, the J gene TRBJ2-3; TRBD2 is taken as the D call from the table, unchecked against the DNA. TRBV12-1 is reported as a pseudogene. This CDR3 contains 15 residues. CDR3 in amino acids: CASSPQAGRGATQYF. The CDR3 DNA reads TGTGCCAGCAGCCCCCAAGCGGGACGAGGCGCTACGCAGTATTTT.

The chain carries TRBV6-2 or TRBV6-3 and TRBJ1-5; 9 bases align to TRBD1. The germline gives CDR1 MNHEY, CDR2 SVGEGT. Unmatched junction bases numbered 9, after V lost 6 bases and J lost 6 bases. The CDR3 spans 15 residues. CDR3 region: CASSLQGAVGQPQHF. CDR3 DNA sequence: TGTGCCAGCAGCCTACAGGGGGCGGTCGGTCAGCCCCAGCATTTT.

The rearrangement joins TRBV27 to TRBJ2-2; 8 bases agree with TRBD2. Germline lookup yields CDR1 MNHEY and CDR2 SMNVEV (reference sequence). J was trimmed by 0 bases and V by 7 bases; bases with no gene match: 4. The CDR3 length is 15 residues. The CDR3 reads CASTTSGSNTGELFF. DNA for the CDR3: TGTGCCAGCACAACTAGCGGTTCGAACACCGGGGAGCTGTTTTTT.

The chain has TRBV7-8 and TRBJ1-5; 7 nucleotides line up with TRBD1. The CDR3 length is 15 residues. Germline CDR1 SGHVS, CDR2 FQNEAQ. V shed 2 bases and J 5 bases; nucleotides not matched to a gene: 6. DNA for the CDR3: TGTGCCAGCAGCTTATCCAGGGGGACCCATCAGCCCCAGCATTTT. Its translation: CASSLSRGTHQPQHF.

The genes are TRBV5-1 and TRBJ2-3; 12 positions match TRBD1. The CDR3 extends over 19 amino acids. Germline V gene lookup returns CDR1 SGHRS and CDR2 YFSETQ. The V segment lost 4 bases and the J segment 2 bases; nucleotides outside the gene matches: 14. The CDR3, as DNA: TGCGCCAGCAGCATACCTCGGGGACAGGGGGCGAGAACCACAGATACGCAGTATTTT. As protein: CASSIPRGQGARTTDTQYF.